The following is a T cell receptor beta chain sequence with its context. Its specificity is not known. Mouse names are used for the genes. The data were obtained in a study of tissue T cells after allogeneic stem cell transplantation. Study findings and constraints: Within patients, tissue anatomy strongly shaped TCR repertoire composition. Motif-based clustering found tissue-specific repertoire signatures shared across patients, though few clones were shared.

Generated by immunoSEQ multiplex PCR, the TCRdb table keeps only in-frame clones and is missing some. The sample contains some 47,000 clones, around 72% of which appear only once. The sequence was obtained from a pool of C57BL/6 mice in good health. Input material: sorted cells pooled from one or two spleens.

Here the CDR3 reads CASSLDRPNYAEQFF. The sequenced part of the CDR3 DNA is TGTGCCAGCTCTCTCGACAGGCCTAACTATGCTGAGCAGTTC. The rearrangement joins TRBV12-2 to TRBJ2-1, with D possibly matching TRBD1 (6 bases). The CDR3 goes on 1 residue after the read ends, and that part is filled in from the germline J gene. This CDR3 has 15 amino acids. The germline V gene has CDR1 SGHLS and CDR2 HYDKME. V shed 0 bases and J shed 0 bases, with 8 bases lying between them.